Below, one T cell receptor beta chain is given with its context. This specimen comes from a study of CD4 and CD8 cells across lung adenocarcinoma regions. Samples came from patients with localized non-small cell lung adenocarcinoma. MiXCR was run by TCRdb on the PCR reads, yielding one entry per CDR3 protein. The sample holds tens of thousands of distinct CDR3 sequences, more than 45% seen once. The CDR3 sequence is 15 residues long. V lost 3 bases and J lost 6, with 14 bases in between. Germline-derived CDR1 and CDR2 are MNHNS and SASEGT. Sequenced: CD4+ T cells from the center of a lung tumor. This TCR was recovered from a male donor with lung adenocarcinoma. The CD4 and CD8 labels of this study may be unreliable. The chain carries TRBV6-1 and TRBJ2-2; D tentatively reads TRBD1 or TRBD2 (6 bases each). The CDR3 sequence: CASSDWPGEAGELFF. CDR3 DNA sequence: TGTGCCAGCAGTGACTGGCCAGGGGAGGCCGGGGAGCTGTTTTTT.